This TCR beta chain is drawn from a study of T cell responses to AZD1222 COVID-19 vaccine. On the study more broadly: Pooling covered second doses at about 4 or about 12 weeks.

Germline trimming cut 6 bases from V and 7 bases from J; bases unmatched to any gene: 9. Looked up from germline, CDR1 is WSHSY and CDR2 is SAAADI. The CDR3 runs 14 residues. Study-wide points: Vaccine-associated CD4 TCRs spanned spike, dominant at 160-218 and 743-854. Close to half of all spike-specific TCRs reportedly target regions of the variants that are unmutated.

Only one count was recorded for this clone. Its antigen is unidentified. The protocol was immunoSEQ multiplex PCR, while the TCRdb copy is restricted to in-frame clones and leaves out a portion. Of about 120,000 clones in the sample, 88% were seen once. This chain links TRBV10-2 with TRBJ1-5, with TRBD1 matching 7 bases. This material consisted of peripheral blood, taken on day 0 of AZD1222 vaccination. This receptor was identified in an adult in good health. In DNA, the CDR3 is TGCGCCAGCAGGGAGACAGGGTTTGAACAGCCCCAGCATTTT. The encoded protein is CASRETGFEQPQHF.